This TCR beta chain comes out of a study of long-term antiretroviral therapy in people with HIV. For the study at large: The 2015 immediate-ART recommendation came about a decade after the earliest samples. Study-wide results and caveats: ART adherence, viral resistance and therapy changes were undocumented.

Specimens held about 0.95-10 million cryopreserved PBMC prior to DNA extraction. This clone has only one observation. Its cognate antigen is unknown. It was version v3.0 of the immunoSEQ assay that was run at survey level. This table comes from immunoSEQ multiplex PCR, and its TCRdb copy is limited to in-frame clones, with some not included. Here the sample spans roughly 30,000 clones, more than 80% being singletons. This CDR3 is 14 amino acids long. Looked up from germline, CDR1 is SGHRS and CDR2 is YFSETQ. The V end was cut by 4 bases, the J end by 2 bases, with 11 bases between. This sequence originates from a man aged 40-50 years with HIV. This rearrangement joins TRBV5-1 to TRBJ2-3; D might be TRBD2 (5 bases). The sample here was unsorted PBMCs, taken 0.3 years after starting antiretroviral therapy. The CDR3 region is CASSPGSPTDTQYF. For the CDR3, the DNA is TGCGCCAGCAGCCCGGGATCTCCCACAGATACGCAGTATTTT. The entire variable domain, with the rest obtained from reference TRBV5-1 and TRBJ2-3, is as follows: KAGVTQTPRYLIKTRGQQVTLSCSPISGHRSVSWYQQTPGQGLQFLFEYFSETQRNKGNFPGRFSGRQFSNSRSEMNVSTLELGDSALYLCASSPGSPTDTQYFGPGTRLTVL.